Listed below are T cell receptor beta chains from one sample, sequenced in a study of CD8+ T cells in alopecia areata. Measured with immunoSEQ multiplex PCR; TCRdb has only the in-frame clones, and not every one. This sample yields about 64,000 clones, of which 40% to 50% are seen a single time; roughly 51% belongs to the top ten. Sequenced input: NKG2D-low CD8+ T cells sorted from blood. Receptor source: a human donor with alopecia areata. CDR3s leave out the opening cysteine and the closing phenylalanine or tryptophan. The D gene is left open where the match is weak.

TRBV7-2,NA,ASSLGAYEQY
TRBV5-6,NA,ASSYFREYEQY
TRBV7-9,NA,ASSFLEGGFGNEQF
TRBV16,TRBD1,ASSPRQGRTGELF
TRBV5-1,NA,ASSLVMDNSYEQY
TRBV9,NA,ASSLLPGELF
TRBV7-9,NA,ASSKTNEQY
TRBV25-1,NA,ASSEWRSVSEQF
TRBV9,TRBD1,ASSSTGGVYEQY
TRBV15,NA,ATSGESYSNQPQH
TRBV5-1,NA,ASSWTVSYEQY
TRBV7-9,NA,ASSRILGYTDTQY
TRBV5-6,TRBD1,ASSLGQGAETQY
TRBV27,TRBD1,ASRPTGNYGYT
TRBV28,TRBD1,ASRTMTGSAYEQY
TRBV9,TRBD1,ASSPTGSYNEQF
TRBV27,NA,ASSLRARGRETQY
TRBV4-3,NA,ASSQEGGEQY
TRBV6-6,TRBD2,ASSGGRSYEQY
TRBV7-9,NA,ASSSQARVISYNEQF
TRBV16,TRBD1,ASSQPGQGEGYT
TRBV29-1,TRBD2,SVGLAGVFSDTQY
TRBV29-1,NA,SVEDPDTSSGNTIY
TRBV4-3,TRBD1,ASSQGAPTGQGYNGYT
TRBV6-4,NA,ASSDSSGRVLDEQF
TRBV9,NA,ASSAPREGPNTEAF
TRBV9,TRBD1,ASSQGDNQFYEQY
TRBV7-2,NA,ASSPPLSYYLY
TRBV5-4,NA,ASSFWGDEQF
TRBV10-3,NA,AISEEGSSYEQY
TRBV4-3,TRBD1,ASSHSGTGGHYEQY